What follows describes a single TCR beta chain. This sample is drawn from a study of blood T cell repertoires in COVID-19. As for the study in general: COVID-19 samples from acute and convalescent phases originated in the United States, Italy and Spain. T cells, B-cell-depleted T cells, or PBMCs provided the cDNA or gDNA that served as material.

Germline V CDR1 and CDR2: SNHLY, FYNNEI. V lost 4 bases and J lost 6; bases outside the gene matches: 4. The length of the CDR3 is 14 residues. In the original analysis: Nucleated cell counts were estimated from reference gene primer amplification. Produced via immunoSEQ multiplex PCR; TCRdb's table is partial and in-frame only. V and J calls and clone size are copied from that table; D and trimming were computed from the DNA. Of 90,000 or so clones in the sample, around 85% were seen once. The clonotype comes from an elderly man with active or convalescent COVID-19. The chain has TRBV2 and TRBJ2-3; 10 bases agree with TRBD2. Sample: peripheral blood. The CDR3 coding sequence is TGTGCCAGCAGTGCGGGACTAGCGTCTGATACGCAGTATTTT. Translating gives CASSAGLASDTQYF.